The 25 T cell receptor beta chains below were found in one sample sequenced in a study of T cell responses to AZD1222 COVID-19 vaccine. Assay: immunoSEQ multiplex PCR; the TCRdb copy retains only in-frame clones and omits some. The sample includes 95,000 or so clones, less than 90% seen only once; the top ten take around 3.9%. The sample here was peripheral blood, taken on day 0 of AZD1222 vaccination. Every receptor here comes from an adult in good health.

This chain joins TRBV11-2 and TRBJ2-1; D possibly corresponds to TRBD2 (6 bases). Trimming stripped 6 bases from V and 7 bases from J, with 16 bases between. The CDR3 is 14 amino acids. Germline V gene sequence: CDR1 SGHAT, CDR2 FQNNGV. The CDR3 spells CASRPARAGNEQFF. The DNA of the CDR3 is TGTGCCAGCAGGCCCGCAAGGGCGGGAAATGAGCAGTTCTTC.

The rearrangement links TRBV6-5 to TRBJ2-1, with a weak D call TRBD2 (7 bases). The CDR3 runs to 14 residues. V was shortened by 4 bases and J by 6 bases, with 13 bases between the two germline ends. Germline V gene data show CDR1 as MNHEY and CDR2 as SVGAGI. The CDR3 DNA reads TGTGCCAGCAGTTCCTCTCGGGGGGCCAATGAGCAGTTCTTC. Translating gives CASSSSRGANEQFF.

The chain couples TRBV2 to TRBJ2-7; possible D gene TRBD1, 6 bases. Trimming shortened V by 10 bases and J by 2 bases, and 18 bases separated the two germline ends. The CDR3 consists of 14 residues. The germline CDR1 and CDR2 sequences are SNHLY and FYNNEI. For the CDR3, the DNA is TGTGCCATCCCACAGGGTAATGGAGCCTACGAGCAGTACTTC. Its translation is CAIPQGNGAYEQYF.

The chain uses TRBV3-1 (or the pseudogene TRBV3-2) and TRBJ2-1; TRBD2 matches at 10 bases. J was trimmed by 8 bases and V by 4 bases; bases with no gene match: 8. Germline assignment: CDR1 LGHDT and CDR2 YNNKEL (reference sequence). This CDR3 is built from 15 residues. The CDR3 DNA follows: TGTGCCAGCAGCCCGGAAGCGGGGGGGCCCTATGAGCAGTTCTTC. This gives the protein CASSPEAGGPYEQFF.

A few counts support this clone. This rearrangement joins TRBV30 to TRBJ2-3, with TRBD2 matching over 9 bases. Germline V gives CDR1 GTSNPN, CDR2 SVGIG (reference sequence). The CDR3 is 11 residues long. V was clipped by 5 bases and J by 8 bases; unmatched bases: 2. The DNA of the CDR3 is TGTGCCTGGGGAGCGGGGGGTACGCAGTATTTT. Its translation: CAWGAGGTQYF.

The rearrangement uses TRBV6-5 and TRBJ2-3; D possibly corresponds to TRBD1 (5 bases). Germline CDR1 reads MNHEY; CDR2 reads SVGAGI. Trimming took off 6 bases at V and 0 bases at J, with 10 bases between the two ends. This CDR3 region has 14 residues. The CDR3 region is CASSARVSTDTQYF. The CDR3 DNA reads TGTGCCAGCAGCGCCAGGGTTAGCACAGATACGCAGTATTTT.

The chain couples TRBV4-1 to TRBJ2-7, with D maybe TRBD1 (5 bases). CDR3 size: 15 residues. Germline loops: CDR1 MGHRA, CDR2 YSYEKL. V was pared by 1 base and J by 1 base, with 11 bases between. CDR3 sequence reads: CASSQVATGSYEQYF. The CDR3 bases are TGCGCCAGCAGCCAAGTGGCCACAGGTTCCTACGAGCAGTACTTC.

V usage is TRBV5-6 and J usage is TRBJ1-1; D remains ambiguous. V was clipped by 5 bases and J by 5 bases, with 16 bases between them. The CDR3 loop spans 14 amino acids. Germline V lookup: CDR1 SGHDT, CDR2 YYEEEE. In DNA, the CDR3 is TGTGCCAGCAGTCCCCCGGGCCCTACGACTGAAGCTTTCTTT. This sequence encodes CASSPPGPTTEAFF.

The rearrangement uses TRBV10-3 and TRBJ1-2; TRBD1 matches 8 bases. The CDR3 is made up of 13 amino acids. The V gene's germline CDR1 is ENHRY and CDR2 SYGVKD. The trim removed 6 bases at V and 8 bases at J, leaving 8 bases unmatched. Written as DNA, the CDR3 is TGTGCCATCAGCCCGGACAGGGAGGAGGGCTACACCTTC. It specifies CAISPDREEGYTF.

This clone was recorded once. The CDR3 sequence is CASSSLAGLRDTQYF. DNA of the CDR3: TGTGCCAGCAGTTCGCTGGCTGGGCTTAGAGATACGCAGTATTTT. The chain employs TRBV28 and TRBJ2-3; no firm D call. CDR3 length: 15 amino acids. The germline gives CDR1 MDHEN, CDR2 SYDVKM. With 4 bases removed from V and 5 bases from J, the gap between germline ends came to 16 bases.

The V and J genes are TRBV28 and TRBJ1-5, with 7 positions matching TRBD1. Germline V CDR1 and CDR2: MDHEN, SYDVKM. The CDR3 totals 15 residues. Germline trimming cut 3 bases from V and 3 bases from J; bases unmatched to any gene: 5. In DNA form, the CDR3 reads TGTGCCAGCAGTTTTGAGGGGGCGTCCAATCAGCCCCAGCATTTT. The encoded protein is CASSFEGASNQPQHF.

This chain connects TRBV15 to TRBJ1-1, with unresolved D. Germline V lookup: CDR1 LNHNV, CDR2 YYDKDF (reference sequence). This CDR3 spans 12 amino acids. Trimming took off 0 bases at V and 11 bases at J, with 10 bases between the two ends. The CDR3 protein is CATSRETGHAFF. The CDR3 DNA is TGTGCCACCAGCAGAGAAACGGGTCACGCTTTCTTT.

The chain recombines TRBV11-3 with TRBJ2-2, with D unclear. The CDR3 length is 13 residues. Germline lookup yields CDR1 SGHNT and CDR2 YENEEA. V lost 1 base and J lost 7, with 7 bases in between. The CDR3 bases are TGTGCCAGCAGCTTAGGCGTGGGCGGGGAGCTGTTTTTT. Translated, it gives CASSLGVGGELFF.

The chain uses TRBV6-6 and TRBJ1-2, with D uncertain. CDR1 and CDR2 from the germline V gene are MNHNY and SVGAGI (reference sequence). V lost 4 bases, J lost 8 bases, and 17 bases lay in between. CDR3 length: 14 residues. The CDR3 sequence is CASSSQPTLGGYTF. The CDR3 DNA follows: TGTGCCAGCAGTTCGCAGCCCACCCTGGGAGGCTACACCTTC.

The chain recombines TRBV2 with TRBJ1-4; 11 nucleotides align to TRBD1. The V and J ends lost 7 bases and 2 bases, in that order; junction bases with no gene match: 3. The CDR3 length is 15 residues. Germline CDR1 SNHLY, CDR2 FYNNEI. CDR3 in amino acids: CASTGQGATNEKLFF. Written as DNA, the CDR3 is TGTGCCAGCACCGGACAGGGGGCCACTAATGAAAAACTGTTTTTT.

This clone was seen just once. The chain is built from TRBV2 and TRBJ1-5; possibly TRBD1 for D (5 bases). With 6 bases removed from V and 7 bases from J, the gap between germline ends came to 16 bases. The CDR3 is made up of 14 amino acids. Germline V gives CDR1 SNHLY, CDR2 FYNNEI. CDR3 protein: CASRVREEGQPQHF. In nucleotides, the CDR3 is TGTGCCAGCAGGGTCAGGGAGGAAGGGCAGCCCCAGCATTTT.

The V and J genes are TRBV9 and TRBJ1-2; 9 bases fit TRBD1. The CDR3 sequence is 15 residues long. The V and J ends lost 3 bases and 3 bases, in that order; junction bases with no gene match: 6. CDR1 and CDR2 (germline): SGDLS, YYNGEE. In DNA form, the CDR3 reads TGTGCCAGCAGCGGGCCGGACAGGGGCGACTATGGCTACACCTTC. This sequence encodes CASSGPDRGDYGYTF.

This clone appeared a single time. The CDR3 spells CASSLAGIGGYTF. The CDR3, as DNA: TGTGCCAGCAGCTTGGCAGGGATCGGTGGCTACACCTTC. The chain carries TRBV5-6 and TRBJ1-2; a possible D gene is TRBD1 (5 bases). Trimming stripped 0 bases from V and 7 bases from J, with 10 bases between. The CDR3 is 13 residues long. The V gene's germline CDR1 is SGHDT and CDR2 YYEEEE.

The chain combines TRBV6-5 with TRBJ1-2; TRBD1 aligns across 8 bases. Germline assignment: CDR1 MNHEY and CDR2 SVGAGI. V was clipped by 5 bases and J by 7 bases; unmatched bases: 3. The CDR3 totals 12 residues. DNA for the CDR3: TGTGCCAGCAGTCGGACAGGGTTTGGCTACACCTTC. This sequence encodes CASSRTGFGYTF.

The chain's CDR3 is CASSERGGSYNEQFF. DNA for the CDR3: TGTGCCAGCAGTGAGCGGGGGGGCTCCTACAATGAGCAGTTCTTC. This chain connects TRBV6-4 to TRBJ2-1; 9 bases line up with TRBD2. This CDR3 is 15 amino acids long. Germline assignment: CDR1 MRHNA and CDR2 SNTAGT. J gave up 0 bases and V 3 bases, and 0 bases lay outside the gene matches.

The CDR3 loop reads CASSFGGGIYGYTF. CDR3 DNA sequence: TGTGCCAGCAGTTTTGGAGGGGGGATCTATGGCTACACCTTC. The chain carries TRBV27 and TRBJ1-2; maybe TRBD1 (6 bases). CDR1 and CDR2 from the germline V gene are MNHEY and SMNVEV (reference sequence). V was clipped by 3 bases and J by 4 bases, with 12 bases between them. This CDR3 is 14 amino acids long.

The chain combines TRBV4-1 with TRBJ2-7; D uncertain. Germline CDR1 MGHRA, CDR2 YSYEKL. Trimming took 0 bases from V and 6 from J, leaving 12 bases between them. The CDR3 has 14 amino acids. The chain's CDR3 is CASSQDLALGEQYF. CDR3 bases: TGCGCCAGCAGCCAAGACTTGGCCCTCGGCGAGCAGTACTTC.

This sequence joins TRBV4-3 and TRBJ2-1; D perhaps matches TRBD1 (5 bases). Per the germline V gene, CDR1 is LGHNA and CDR2 is YSLEER. The CDR3 runs 14 residues. V dropped 4 bases and J dropped 9 bases, with 16 bases sitting between them. CDR3 sequence (DNA): TGCGCCAGCAGCCCCGTAGGGGCTCTCTCTGAGCAGTTCTTC. Its translation is CASSPVGALSEQFF.

This sequence joins TRBV4-1 and TRBJ2-1, with TRBD2 matching over 9 bases. The CDR3 is 19 residues long. From germline, CDR1 is MGHRA and CDR2 YSYEKL. V was clipped by 1 base and J by 8 bases; unmatched bases: 18. CDR3 loop: CASSQVGPGSGGLNHEQFF. CDR3 nucleotide sequence: TGCGCCAGCAGCCAAGTTGGTCCGGGAAGCGGGGGGCTCAACCATGAGCAGTTCTTC.

This clone was counted a few times. This chain joins TRBV2 and TRBJ2-1; the D is unclear. Germline-derived CDR1 and CDR2 are SNHLY and FYNNEI. The CDR3 runs to 8 residues. With 11 bases removed from V and 7 bases from J, the gap between germline ends came to 3 bases. CDR3 DNA sequence: TGTGCCGAGAATGAGCAGTTCTTC. It yields the protein CAENEQFF. The variable domain in full, completed from reference TRBV2 and TRBJ2-1, reads EPEVTQTPSHQVTQMGQEVILRCVPISNHLYFYWYRQILGQKVEFLVSFYNNEISEKSEIFDDQFSVERPDGSNFTLKIRSTKLEDSAMYFCAENEQFFGPGTRLTVL.